These 22 T cell receptor beta chains were all obtained from the same sample, sequenced in a study of OX40 agonist ivuxolimab in advanced cancers. Method: immunoSEQ multiplex PCR; TCRdb's copy keeps in-frame clones and lacks some. The sample yields 50,000 to 60,000 clones, 85% to 90% seen once. Sequenced here: CD4+ or CD8+ T cells sorted from blood, sampled in a trial of the OX40 agonist ivuxolimab. These receptors were collected from an adult with an advanced solid tumor such as melanoma, head and neck, liver or kidney cancer.

This sequence joins TRBV6-1 and TRBJ1-4; 7 nucleotides line up with TRBD1. The CDR3 extends over 15 amino acids. Germline-derived CDR1 and CDR2 are MNHNS and SASEGT. The V gene end was trimmed by 4 bases and the J gene end by 4 bases; junction bases not matched to a gene: 6. CDR3 in amino acids: CASSARTGRNEKLFF. In DNA form, the CDR3 reads TGTGCCAGCAGTGCTCGGACAGGCCGTAATGAAAAACTGTTTTTT.

This clone was observed once. The chain employs TRBV7-3 and TRBJ2-1; the match to TRBD2 covers 16 bases. With V trimmed by 0 bases and J by 13 bases, 3 bases remained unmatched. Germline loops: CDR1 SGHTA, CDR2 FQGTGA. The CDR3 is 15 amino acids. CDR3 coding DNA: TGTGCCAGCAGCTTAACGGGACTAGCGGGAGGGGAACAGTTCTTC. Translated, it gives CASSLTGLAGGEQFF. Drawing the rest from reference TRBV7-3 and TRBJ2-1, the complete variable domain is GAGVSQTPSNKVTEKGKYVELRCDPISGHTALYWYRQSLGQGPEFLIYFQGTGAADDSGLPNDRFFAVRPEGSVSTLKIQRTERGDSAVYLCASSLTGLAGGEQFFGPGTRLTVL.

This clone appeared once. The rearrangement joins TRBV5-1 to TRBJ2-2; perhaps D is TRBD1 or TRBD2 (5 bases each). The CDR3 is 15 residues long. Germline lookup yields CDR1 SGHRS and CDR2 YFSETQ. V was pared by 3 bases and J by 5 bases, with 14 bases between. This CDR3 is CASSSLAGATGELFF. Here the CDR3 DNA reads TGCGCCAGCAGCTCCCTGGCCGGGGCTACCGGGGAGCTGTTTTTT.

The chain couples TRBV2 to TRBJ2-1, with 12 positions matching TRBD2. The CDR3 runs to 16 residues. Germline V CDR1 and CDR2: SNHLY, FYNNEI. Germline trimming cut 2 bases from V and 8 bases from J; bases unmatched to any gene: 7. The CDR3 reads CASSESRTSGIDEQFF. The CDR3 nucleotides read TGTGCCAGCAGTGAATCGCGGACTAGCGGGATCGATGAGCAGTTCTTC. Complete variable domain (other parts from reference TRBV2 and TRBJ2-1): EPEVTQTPSHQVTQMGQEVILRCVPISNHLYFYWYRQILGQKVEFLVSFYNNEISEKSEIFDDQFSVERPDGSNFTLKIRSTKLEDSAMYFCASSESRTSGIDEQFFGPGTRLTVL.

This clone has a single count. The rearrangement joins TRBV6-6 to TRBJ2-7; weak D call: TRBD1 (5 bases). V shed 4 bases and J shed 3 bases, with 10 bases lying between them. The CDR3 covers 13 residues. Germline values: CDR1 MNHNY, CDR2 SVGAGI (reference sequence). The CDR3 protein is CASSSDSVYEQYF. CDR3 DNA: TGTGCCAGCAGTTCTGACAGTGTCTACGAGCAGTACTTC.

CDR3 amino acids: CASRSDRGNGGYTF. The CDR3 coding sequence is TGTGCCAGCAGGTCGGACAGGGGTAACGGTGGCTACACCTTC. The rearrangement uses TRBV27 and TRBJ1-2, with TRBD1 matching 9 bases. The CDR3 consists of 14 residues. The trim removed 6 bases at V and 7 bases at J, leaving 9 bases unmatched. CDR1 and CDR2 (germline): MNHEY, SMNVEV (reference sequence).

The V call is TRBV19, the J call TRBJ1-2; no clear D gene. This CDR3 is 15 amino acids long. V shed 5 bases and J shed 3 bases, with 16 bases lying between them. Germline V lookup: CDR1 LNHDA, CDR2 SQIVND (reference sequence). Written as DNA, the CDR3 is TGTGCCAGTAGTGAGAGGGTTTGGAGGCACTATGGCTACACCTTC. Its translation: CASSERVWRHYGYTF.

This chain connects TRBV19 to TRBJ1-1, with no clear D. Trimming pared 8 bases from V and 1 base from J, leaving 14 bases between. The CDR3 length is 14 residues. Germline V gives CDR1 LNHDA, CDR2 SQIVND (reference sequence). CDR3 protein: CASRFSPGNTEAFF. CDR3 DNA: TGTGCCAGTCGTTTCAGCCCCGGGAACACTGAAGCTTTCTTT. Full variable domain (remainder filled in from reference TRBV19 and TRBJ1-1): DGGITQSPKYLFRKEGQNVTLSCEQNLNHDAMYWYRQDPGQGLRLIYYSQIVNDFQKGDIAEGYSVSREKKESFPLTVTSAQKNPTAFYLCASRFSPGNTEAFFGQGTRLTVV.

This clone was observed a single time. This rearrangement joins TRBV28 to TRBJ2-7; D uncertain. The V gene's germline CDR1 is MDHEN and CDR2 SYDVKM. V lost 2 bases and J 3 bases, leaving 5 bases between the germline ends. The CDR3 spans 12 residues. The CDR3: CASSLKGYEQYF. The CDR3 region has the DNA TGTGCCAGCAGTTTAAAGGGCTACGAGCAGTACTTC.

This chain uses TRBV7-9 with TRBJ1-4; 10 bases are a match to TRBD1. Per the germline V gene, CDR1 is SEHNR and CDR2 is FQNEAQ (reference sequence). This CDR3 spans 17 amino acids. V was pared by 5 bases and J by 4 bases, with 10 bases of the junction left unmatched. This CDR3 reads CASSPSDRGLHNEKLFF. In DNA, the CDR3 is TGTGCCAGCAGCCCAAGCGACAGGGGGCTCCATAATGAAAAACTGTTTTTT.

CDR3 region: CASSLWGGEKLFF. Written as DNA, the CDR3 is TGTGCCAGCAGTTTATGGGGGGGGGAAAAACTGTTTTTT. The V and J genes are TRBV27 and TRBJ1-4; D might be TRBD1 (5 bases). This CDR3 comprises 13 residues. The V end lost 1 base, the J end lost 8 bases, and 8 bases lay between the germline ends. Germline CDR1 MNHEY, CDR2 SMNVEV (reference sequence).

V is TRBV28 and J is TRBJ2-7; D may be TRBD1 or TRBD2 (7 bases each). V lost 5 bases and J 9 bases, leaving 23 bases between the germline ends. The CDR3 is made up of 15 amino acids. The germline gives CDR1 MDHEN, CDR2 SYDVKM. DNA of the CDR3: TGTGCCAGCAGTGTGCGACAGGGAGGGATTGAAGGGCAGTACTTC. This gives the protein CASSVRQGGIEGQYF.

The rearrangement uses TRBV11-2 and TRBJ1-2, with 8 nucleotides matching TRBD1. J was trimmed by 8 bases and V by 0 bases; bases with no gene match: 11. The length of the CDR3 is 16 residues. In germline, CDR1 is SGHAT, CDR2 FQNNGV. CDR3 region: CASSLDWAGGAGGYTF. As DNA, the CDR3 is TGTGCCAGCAGCTTAGATTGGGCAGGGGGCGCCGGGGGCTACACCTTC. Full variable domain (outside the CDR3, taken from reference TRBV11-2 and TRBJ1-2): EAGVAQSPRYKIIEKRQSVAFWCNPISGHATLYWYQQILGQGPKLLIQFQNNGVVDDSQLPKDRFSAERLKGVDSTLKIQPAKLEDSAVYLCASSLDWAGGAGGYTFGSGTRLTVV.

The J gene is TRBJ2-7, the V gene TRBV7-3; the match to TRBD1 covers 7 bases. V lost 5 bases and J lost 2; bases outside the gene matches: 9. In germline, CDR1 is SGHTA, CDR2 FQGTGA. The CDR3 spans 15 residues. CDR3: CASSRGRVETYEQYF. As DNA, the CDR3 is TGTGCCAGCAGCAGGGGGCGGGTGGAGACCTACGAGCAGTACTTC.

The V call is TRBV28, the J call TRBJ1-5; 12 bases line up with TRBD1. With 2 bases clipped from V and 6 bases from J, the junction kept 2 bases outside the gene matches. The CDR3 has 15 residues. Looked up from germline, CDR1 is MDHEN and CDR2 is SYDVKM. This chain's CDR3 is CASSLGTGGIQPQHF. As DNA, the CDR3 is TGTGCCAGCAGTTTAGGGACAGGGGGCATTCAGCCCCAGCATTTT.

This sequence joins TRBV28 and TRBJ2-5, with TRBD2 matching 14 bases. V shed 7 bases, J shed 4 bases, and the junction held 8 bases outside the gene matches. Germline V gene data show CDR1 as MDHEN and CDR2 as SYDVKM. The CDR3 extends over 16 amino acids. This CDR3 is CASNRGTSGSRETQYF. CDR3 coding DNA: TGTGCCAGCAACAGGGGGACTAGCGGGAGCAGAGAGACCCAGTACTTC.

This clone was counted once. The chain uses TRBV15 and TRBJ2-1; D gene uncertain. Germline-derived CDR1 and CDR2 are LNHNV and YYDKDF (reference sequence). The CDR3 length is 13 residues. V shed 0 bases and J shed 8 bases, with 8 bases lying between them. The CDR3 DNA sequence: TGTGCCACCAGCAGAGATTCTGCATATGAGCAGTTCTTC. It is translated as CATSRDSAYEQFF.

The chain joins TRBV7-2 to TRBJ2-4; D remains ambiguous. Germline-derived CDR1 and CDR2 are SGHTA and FQGNSA. Deletions cut 3 bases from V and 6 bases from J, with 18 bases between. The CDR3 is 16 residues long. CDR3 bases: TGTGCCAGCAGCTTTAAGACGGGTACTGCAGGAAACATTCAGTACTTC. Amino acid sequence: CASSFKTGTAGNIQYF.

The chain links TRBV7-3 to TRBJ1-4, with TRBD1 matching over 8 bases. This CDR3 is 17 amino acids long. The germline V gene has CDR1 SGHTA and CDR2 FQGTGA. V was pared by 0 bases and J by 7 bases, with 10 bases of the junction left unmatched. The CDR3 loop is CASSLTPIDRGGEKLFF. The CDR3 region has the DNA TGTGCCAGCAGCTTAACACCAATAGACAGGGGTGGTGAAAAACTGTTTTTT.

V usage is TRBV2 and J usage is TRBJ2-3, with no clear D. This CDR3 is 12 amino acids long. Trimming left V 4 bases short and J 7 bases short, with 9 bases between. CDR1 SNHLY and CDR2 FYNNEI come from the germline V gene. The CDR3 reads CASSGGVNTQYF. CDR3 nucleotide sequence: TGTGCCAGCAGTGGAGGCGTGAATACGCAGTATTTT.

This sequence joins TRBV25-1 and TRBJ2-3; 10 bases match TRBD2. This CDR3 has 16 amino acids. Germline CDR1 MGHDK, CDR2 SYGVNS. The V gene end was trimmed by 6 bases and the J gene end by 0 bases; junction bases not matched to a gene: 6. The CDR3 protein is CASRGGLAASTDTQYF. Written as DNA, the CDR3 is TGTGCCAGCAGAGGAGGACTAGCGGCTAGCACAGATACGCAGTATTTT.

The chain recombines TRBV6-5 with TRBJ1-1; D ambiguous. Between the trimmed V and J ends, which lost 5 bases and 6 bases, there was a span of 13 bases. This CDR3 has 13 residues. The germline CDR1 and CDR2 sequences are MNHEY and SVGAGI. The CDR3 spells CASSTPLGAEAFF. The CDR3 bases are TGTGCCAGCAGTACACCCCTCGGGGCTGAAGCTTTCTTT.